This record concerns one T cell receptor (beta chain) sequence. The antigen remains unidentified. Trimming pared 4 bases from V and 6 bases from J, leaving 11 bases between. CDR1 is SGHRS and CDR2 is YFSETQ in the germline V gene. The CDR3 is 13 amino acids. Quantitative barcoded 5'-RACE was used to prepare TCR beta libraries. TCRdb processed the 5' RACE reads anew with MiXCR; each CDR3 protein has one entry. This sample has about 450,000 distinct CDR3 sequences, with about 25% found just once. The data were obtained in a study of CD8 T cells in ankylosing spondylitis. Overall study results and limits: In synovial fluid and blood from reactive arthritis, some motif variants were previously reported. Disease-linked clones were reportedly significantly enriched in matched ankylosing spondylitis synovial fluid. Apparently characteristic of ankylosing spondylitis blood was a TCR beta motif (roughly 8 highly homologous variants). The disease-linked clones had a CD8+ phenotype and low blood frequencies.

The specimen sequenced was blood, either unsorted or a sorted T cell fraction (not recorded which). V and J are TRBV5-1 and TRBJ1-5, with D tentatively TRBD1 (6 bases). This TCR was recovered from a male donor with ankylosing spondylitis. The CDR3 region has the DNA TGCGCCAGCAGCACCGGCAGGGGTCAGCCCCAGCATTTT. Amino acid sequence: CASSTGRGQPQHF.